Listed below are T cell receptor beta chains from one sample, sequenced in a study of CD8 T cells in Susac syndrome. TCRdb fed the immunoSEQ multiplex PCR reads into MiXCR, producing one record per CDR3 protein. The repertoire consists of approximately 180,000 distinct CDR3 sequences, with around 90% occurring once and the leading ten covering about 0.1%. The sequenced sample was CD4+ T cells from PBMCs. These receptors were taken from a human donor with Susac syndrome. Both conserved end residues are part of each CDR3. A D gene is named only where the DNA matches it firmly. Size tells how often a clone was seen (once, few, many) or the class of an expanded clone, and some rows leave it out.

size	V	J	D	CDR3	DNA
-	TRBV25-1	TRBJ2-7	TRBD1	CASQQGPLYEQYF	TGTGCCAGCCAACAGGGGCCCCTCTACGAGCAGTACTTC
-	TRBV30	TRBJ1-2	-	CAWSVQTYGYTF	TGTGCCTGGAGTGTACAGACCTATGGCTACACCTTC
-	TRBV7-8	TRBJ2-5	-	CASSLGGDETQYF	TGTGCCAGCAGCTTAGGGGGGGACGAGACCCAGTACTTC
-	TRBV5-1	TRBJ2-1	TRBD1	CASSLEAGGNEQFF	TGCGCCAGCAGCTTGGAGGCAGGGGGCAATGAGCAGTTCTTC
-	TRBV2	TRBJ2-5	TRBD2	CASSGTSGRRTETQYF	TGTGCCAGCAGTGGGACTAGCGGGAGAAGGACAGAGACCCAGTACTTC
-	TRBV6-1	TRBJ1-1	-	CASSEGPGTSEAFF	TGTGCCAGCAGTGAAGGCCCAGGGACTTCTGAAGCTTTCTTT
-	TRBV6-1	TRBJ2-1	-	CASSSVLVGNEQFF	TGTGCCAGCAGCTCAGTTCTAGTGGGTAATGAGCAGTTCTTC
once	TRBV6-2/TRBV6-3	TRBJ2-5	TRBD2	CASSYLAGVQETQYF	TGTGCCAGCAGTTACCTAGCGGGGGTACAAGAGACCCAGTACTTC
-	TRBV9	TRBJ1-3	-	CASSSQVLDTGNTIYF	TGTGCCAGCAGCTCTCAGGTTCTGGACACGGGAAACACCATATATTTT
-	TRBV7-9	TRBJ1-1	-	CASSSGAVNTEAFF	TGTGCCAGCAGCTCGGGGGCCGTGAACACTGAAGCTTTCTTT
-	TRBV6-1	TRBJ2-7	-	CASSQAGYEQYF	TGTGCCAGCAGCCAGGCGGGGTACGAGCAGTACTTC
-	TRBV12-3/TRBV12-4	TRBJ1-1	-	CASSPGQRTEAFF	TGTGCCAGCAGCCCCGGTCAACGCACTGAAGCTTTCTTT
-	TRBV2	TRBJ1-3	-	CASSEAGRLSGNTIYF	TGTGCCAGCAGTGAAGCGGGACGCCTCTCTGGAAACACCATATATTTT
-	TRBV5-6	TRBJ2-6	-	CASSLKTASSGANVLTF	TGTGCCAGCAGCCTAAAGACAGCCAGCTCTGGGGCCAACGTCCTGACTTTC
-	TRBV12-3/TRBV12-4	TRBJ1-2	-	CASSAPPNYGYTF	TGTGCCAGCAGTGCCCCGCCTAACTATGGCTACACCTTC
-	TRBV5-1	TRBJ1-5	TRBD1	CASSLEGTGNQPQHF	TGCGCCAGCAGCTTGGAGGGGACAGGGAATCAGCCCCAGCATTTT
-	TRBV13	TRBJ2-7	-	CASSRDRPSYEQYF	TGTGCCAGCAGCAGGGACCGACCAAGCTACGAGCAGTACTTC
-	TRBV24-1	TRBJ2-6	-	CATSGGQTGANVLTF	TGTGCCACCAGTGGGGGGCAAACGGGGGCCAACGTCCTGACTTTC
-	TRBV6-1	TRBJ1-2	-	CASSEDRDTYGYTF	TGTGCCAGCAGTGAAGATCGGGATACCTATGGCTACACCTTC
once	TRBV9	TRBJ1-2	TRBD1	CASSPARGQSYGYTF	TGTGCCAGCAGCCCAGCTCGGGGACAGAGCTATGGCTACACCTTC
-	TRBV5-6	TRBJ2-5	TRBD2	CASTLLVQSSGGAAGETQYF	TGTGCCAGCACCTTATTGGTGCAATCTAGCGGGGGGGCCGCTGGAGAGACCCAGTACTTC
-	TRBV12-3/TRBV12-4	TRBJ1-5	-	CASSGTGIRQPQHF	TGTGCCAGCAGCGGAACAGGGATTCGGCAGCCCCAGCATTTT
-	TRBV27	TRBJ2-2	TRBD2	CASSFRTGTMNTGELFF	TGTGCCAGCAGTTTTAGGACGGGGACTATGAACACCGGGGAGCTGTTTTTT
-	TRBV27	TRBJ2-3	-	CASSPASANTDTQYF	TGTGCCAGCAGTCCTGCTAGCGCCAACACAGATACGCAGTATTTT
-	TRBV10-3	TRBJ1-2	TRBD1	CAISEGSGGAYGYTF	TGTGCCATCAGTGAGGGGTCAGGGGGCGCCTATGGCTACACCTTC
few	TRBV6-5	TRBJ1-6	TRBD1	CASSRDRDSPLHF	TGTGCCAGCTCCCGGGACAGGGATTCACCCCTCCACTTT
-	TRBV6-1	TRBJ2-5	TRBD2	CASAGGAEETQYF	TGTGCCAGCGCGGGGGGCGCGGAAGAGACCCAGTACTTC
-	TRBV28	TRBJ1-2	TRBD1	CASSSQGNGYTF	TGTGCCAGCAGTTCACAGGGGAATGGCTACACCTTC
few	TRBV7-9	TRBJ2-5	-	CASSFSGETQYF	TGTGCCAGCAGTTTCTCGGGAGAGACCCAGTACTTC
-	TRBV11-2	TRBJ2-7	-	CASSERRLNFTYEQYF	TGTGCCAGCAGCGAGCGACGACTCAATTTTACCTACGAGCAGTACTTC
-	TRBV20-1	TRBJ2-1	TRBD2	CSARALIAGGRDEQFF	TGCAGTGCTAGAGCCCTCATAGCGGGAGGTCGTGATGAGCAGTTCTTC
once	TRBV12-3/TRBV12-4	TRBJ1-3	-	CASGEFSGNTIYF	TGTGCCAGCGGGGAGTTCTCTGGAAACACCATATATTTT
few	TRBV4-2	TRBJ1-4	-	CASSQDRTANEKLFF	TGTGCCAGCAGCCAAGATAGGACAGCTAATGAAAAACTGTTTTTT
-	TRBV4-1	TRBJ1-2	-	CASSQAPRDGYTF	TGCGCCAGCAGCCAAGCGCCCAGGGATGGCTACACCTTC
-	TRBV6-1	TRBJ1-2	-	CASRKDSHAF	TGTGCCAGCAGAAAGGATAGTCATGCCTTC
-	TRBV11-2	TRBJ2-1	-	CASSLNGRAEQFF	TGTGCCAGCAGCTTAAATGGTAGGGCTGAGCAGTTCTTC
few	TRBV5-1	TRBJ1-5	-	CASSLDTGTGQPQHF	TGCGCCAGCAGCTTGGATACGGGAACGGGCCAGCCCCAGCATTTT
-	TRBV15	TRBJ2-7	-	CATSRGTLNEQYF	TGTGCCACCAGCAGAGGGACGCTGAACGAGCAGTACTTC
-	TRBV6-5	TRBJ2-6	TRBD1	CASSYQGEYLSGANVLTF	TGTGCCAGCAGTTATCAGGGGGAATATCTCTCTGGGGCCAACGTCCTGACTTTC
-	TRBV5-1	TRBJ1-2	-	CASSSSGGNYGYTF	TGCGCCAGCTCTAGCTCTGGGGGCAACTATGGCTACACCTTC
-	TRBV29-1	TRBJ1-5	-	CSVGAGQGQPQHF	TGCAGCGTTGGGGCAGGGCAGGGTCAGCCCCAGCATTTT
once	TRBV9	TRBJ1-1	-	CASSVAGTTEAFF	TGTGCCAGCAGCGTAGCTGGGACCACTGAAGCTTTCTTT
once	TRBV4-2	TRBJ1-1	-	CASSQDRAGIGAFF	TGTGCCAGCAGCCAAGATCGGGCGGGGATCGGAGCTTTCTTT
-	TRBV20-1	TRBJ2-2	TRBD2	CSARDRRAGANTGELFF	TGCAGTGCTAGAGATCGTCGTGCGGGAGCGAACACCGGGGAGCTGTTTTTT
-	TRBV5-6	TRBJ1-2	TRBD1	CASSFGQGGYTF	TGTGCCAGCAGCTTCGGACAGGGAGGCTACACCTTC
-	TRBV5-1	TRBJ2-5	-	CASRLGVETQYF	TGCGCCAGCAGGTTGGGGGTGGAGACCCAGTACTTC
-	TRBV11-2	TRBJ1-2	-	CASSARQAGDYGYTF	TGTGCCAGCAGCGCCAGACAGGCCGGCGACTATGGCTACACCTTC
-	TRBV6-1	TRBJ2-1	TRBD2	CASSGTSGSSEQFF	TGTGCCAGCAGCGGGACTAGCGGGAGTAGTGAGCAGTTCTTC
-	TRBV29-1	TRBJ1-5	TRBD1	CSVDPGGGSPQHF	TGCAGCGTAGATCCAGGGGGCGGTTCGCCCCAGCATTTT
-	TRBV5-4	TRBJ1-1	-	CASSPPSGSGTEAFF	TGTGCCAGCAGCCCCCCGTCCGGGTCGGGCACTGAAGCTTTCTTT
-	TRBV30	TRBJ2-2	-	CAWSLGMATGELFF	TGTGCCTGGAGTTTAGGTATGGCCACCGGGGAGCTGTTTTTT
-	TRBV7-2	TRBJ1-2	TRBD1	CASSLGHRGSYGYTF	TGTGCCAGCAGCTTAGGGCACAGGGGATCTTATGGCTACACCTTC
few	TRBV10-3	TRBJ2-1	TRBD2	CAISASGYNEQFF	TGTGCCATCAGTGCTAGCGGATACAATGAGCAGTTCTTC
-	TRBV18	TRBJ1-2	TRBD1	CASSPRTGGVDLYGYTF	TGTGCCAGCTCACCCCGTACAGGGGGCGTTGATCTCTATGGCTACACCTTC
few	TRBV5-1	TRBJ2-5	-	CASSPRVGSETQYF	TGCGCCAGCAGCCCTCGTGTGGGGTCGGAGACCCAGTACTTC
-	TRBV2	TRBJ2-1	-	CASSEREVHEQFF	TGTGCCAGCAGTGAGCGGGAAGTTCATGAGCAGTTCTTC
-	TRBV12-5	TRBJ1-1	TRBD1	CASGLVLQGIGSEAFF	TGTGCTAGTGGTTTGGTACTACAGGGGATCGGGTCTGAAGCTTTCTTT
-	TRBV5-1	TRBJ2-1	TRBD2	CASKGTSGLYNEQFF	TGCGCCAGCAAGGGGACTAGCGGCCTCTACAATGAGCAGTTCTTC
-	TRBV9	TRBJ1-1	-	CASSVRGLNTEAFF	TGTGCCAGCAGCGTACGGGGGTTGAACACTGAAGCTTTCTTT
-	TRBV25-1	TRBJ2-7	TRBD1	CASSYSGQLMSDEQYF	TGTGCCAGCAGCTACTCGGGACAGCTCATGAGCGACGAGCAGTACTTC